This passage covers 17 T cell receptor beta chains from one sample sequenced in a study of blood T cell repertoires in COVID-19. The assay was immunoSEQ multiplex PCR, and TCRdb's table has in-frame clones only and misses some. The sample includes some 390,000 clones, 75% to 90% of them seen just once. Sequences were obtained from PBMCs or T cells enriched from blood (not recorded which). The source is a man aged 25 to 40 who had recovered from COVID-19.

This clone was observed once. V gene TRBV3-1 (or the pseudogene TRBV3-2) combines with J gene TRBJ1-6, with a weak D call TRBD1 (6 bases). Germline V gene sequence: CDR1 LGHDT, CDR2 YNNKEL (reference sequence). This CDR3 is 16 amino acids long. V lost 1 base and J lost 11, with 18 bases in between. The CDR3 reads CASSQATGIAVAPLHF. CDR3 sequence (DNA): TGTGCCAGCAGCCAAGCCACAGGGATAGCCGTGGCACCCCTCCACTTT.

The V gene is TRBV28, the J gene TRBJ2-7; 8 nucleotides align to TRBD2. The V segment lost 6 bases and the J segment 2 bases; nucleotides outside the gene matches: 9. The CDR3 is made up of 15 amino acids. Germline V lookup: CDR1 MDHEN, CDR2 SYDVKM. CDR3 residues: CASSLGTRQTYEQYF. In nucleotides, the CDR3 is TGTGCCAGCAGCCTGGGGACTAGACAAACCTACGAGCAGTACTTC.

The chain combines TRBV5-1 with TRBJ1-5; 9 bases fit TRBD1. This CDR3 is 16 amino acids long. V dropped 1 base and J dropped 9; count of bases not matched to a gene: 11. The germline V gene encodes CDR1 SGHRS and CDR2 YFSETQ. The CDR3, as DNA: TGCGCCAGCAGCTTGTTTAGGGACAGGGTCTCATGGCCCCAGCATTTT. Translated, it gives CASSLFRDRVSWPQHF.

The chain combines TRBV6-5 with TRBJ2-7; 8 nucleotides agree with TRBD2. The CDR3 consists of 14 residues. Germline CDR1 MNHEY, CDR2 SVGAGI. V dropped 10 bases and J dropped 3; count of bases not matched to a gene: 11. The CDR3 is CATNPGGPIYEQYF. The CDR3 DNA reads TGTGCCACTAACCCGGGAGGGCCTATCTACGAGCAGTACTTC.

This rearrangement joins TRBV6-6 to TRBJ1-6; 8 nucleotides match TRBD1. The CDR3 loop spans 16 amino acids. The V gene end was trimmed by 2 bases and the J gene end by 3 bases; junction bases not matched to a gene: 3. CDR1 and CDR2 (germline): MNHNY, SVGAGI (reference sequence). CDR3 residues: CASSYPGGDYNSPLHF. CDR3 nucleotides: TGTGCCAGCAGTTACCCAGGGGGCGACTATAATTCACCCCTCCACTTT.

V usage is TRBV11-2 and J usage is TRBJ2-3; 12 bases match TRBD1. The V segment lost 3 bases and the J segment 4 bases; nucleotides outside the gene matches: 2. The CDR3 is 15 residues long. In germline, CDR1 is SGHAT, CDR2 FQNNGV. This CDR3 is CASSFRDRGPDTQYF. CDR3 DNA: TGTGCCAGCAGCTTCCGGGACAGGGGGCCAGATACGCAGTATTTT.

The rearrangement uses TRBV18 and TRBJ2-7; 8 nucleotides match TRBD1. V was clipped by 6 bases and J by 3 bases; unmatched bases: 10. CDR3 size: 15 residues. Germline CDR1 KGHSH, CDR2 LQKENI. CDR3 region: CASSLGQGWNYEQYF. As DNA, the CDR3 is TGTGCCAGCTCCCTTGGACAGGGCTGGAACTACGAGCAGTACTTC.

This chain links TRBV11-3 with TRBJ2-1; D possibly corresponds to TRBD1 (5 bases). This CDR3 comprises 13 residues. The V gene lost 0 bases and the J gene lost 15 bases, with 15 bases spanning the gap. Per germline, CDR1 SGHNT and CDR2 YENEEA. The CDR3 sequence: CASSLESAGQRFF. CDR3 DNA: TGTGCCAGCAGCTTAGAATCGGCCGGACAACGGTTCTTC.

This sequence joins TRBV5-1 and TRBJ2-3; D uncertain. The CDR3 loop spans 14 amino acids. Trimming shortened V by 0 bases and J by 4 bases, and 9 bases separated the two germline ends. Germline V gene lookup returns CDR1 SGHRS and CDR2 YFSETQ. This CDR3 reads CASSLEVGADTQYF. In nucleotides, the CDR3 is TGCGCCAGCAGCTTGGAGGTGGGCGCAGATACGCAGTATTTT.

The chain recombines TRBV5-1 with TRBJ2-3, with D perhaps TRBD2 (6 bases). CDR1 and CDR2 from the germline V gene are SGHRS and YFSETQ. CDR3 length equals 15 residues. The ends were cut back, 6 bases at V and 0 bases at J, with 14 bases in the middle. The CDR3 region has the DNA TGCGCCAGCACCGCGAGGCTAGCGAGCACAGATACGCAGTATTTT. This sequence encodes CASTARLASTDTQYF.

The CDR3 DNA sequence: TGCAGTGCTAGTCCGCGGGAGGGTTCCAATGAGCAGTTCTTC. Its translation is CSASPREGSNEQFF. The chain joins TRBV20-1 to TRBJ2-1, with TRBD2 matching over 9 bases. The CDR3 contains 14 residues. CDR1 is DFQATT and CDR2 is SNEGSKA in the germline V gene (reference sequence). The ends lost 3 bases at V and 6 bases at J; junction bases unmatched: 6.

The chain uses TRBV28 and TRBJ1-1, with 8 bases fitting TRBD1. From germline, CDR1 is MDHEN and CDR2 SYDVKM. The J segment lost 4 bases and the V segment lost 2 bases, leaving 6 bases of the junction unmatched. The CDR3 is made up of 15 amino acids. CDR3: CASSLRTGWLTEAFF. For the CDR3, the DNA is TGTGCCAGCAGTTTACGGACAGGGTGGCTCACTGAAGCTTTCTTT.

The chain links TRBV9 to TRBJ2-1, with D tentatively TRBD2 (7 bases). This CDR3 has 14 residues. The V end lost 4 bases, the J end lost 8 bases, and 16 bases lay between the germline ends. Germline V gene data show CDR1 as SGDLS and CDR2 as YYNGEE. Here the CDR3 DNA reads TGTGCCAGCAGCCCCCGGCAGGGGAGGGATGAGCAGTTCTTC. This translates into CASSPRQGRDEQFF.

The chain is built from TRBV5-1 and TRBJ2-1; D is possibly TRBD2 (6 bases). CDR3 size: 16 residues. Germline V gene lookup returns CDR1 SGHRS and CDR2 YFSETQ. The V gene lost 1 base and the J gene lost 1 base, with 12 bases spanning the gap. The DNA of the CDR3 is TGCGCCAGCAGCTTGTTAGGCGGGGTTTCCTACAATGAGCAGTTCTTC. Translated, it gives CASSLLGGVSYNEQFF.

The gene calls are TRBV29-1 and TRBJ2-5, with a weak D call TRBD1 (6 bases). This CDR3 spans 14 amino acids. Trimming took 3 bases from V and 4 from J, leaving 15 bases between them. Germline-derived CDR1 and CDR2 are SQVTM and ANQGSEA. The CDR3 bases are TGCAGCGTTGACGGCAGGGGTGTAGGAGAGACCCAGTACTTC. Its protein product is CSVDGRGVGETQYF. Full variable domain (rest looked up from reference TRBV29-1 and TRBJ2-5): SAVISQKPSRDICQRGTSLTIQCQVDSQVTMMFWYRQQPGQSLTLIATANQGSEATYESGFVIDKFPISRPNLTFSTLTVSNMSPEDSSIYLCSVDGRGVGETQYFGPGTRLLVL.

The chain is built from TRBV7-2 and TRBJ2-7; 7 nucleotides line up with TRBD1. The CDR3 sequence is 15 residues long. After removal of 5 bases from V and 5 bases from J, the junction contained 12 bases not matched to a gene. Germline-derived CDR1 and CDR2 are SGHTA and FQGNSA. The CDR3 DNA reads TGTGCCAGCAGCCTCCTGGACAGGATCGATCACGAGCAGTACTTC. It yields the protein CASSLLDRIDHEQYF.

This clone was counted a single time. V usage is TRBV7-8 and J usage is TRBJ2-7, with a tentative D call TRBD2 (6 bases). Germline values: CDR1 SGHVS, CDR2 FQNEAQ. The CDR3 runs 15 residues. Trimming removed 1 base at V and 0 bases at J, with 10 bases between. In DNA, the CDR3 is TGTGCCAGCAGCTTAGAGGAGGGAAACTCCTACGAGCAGTACTTC. It yields the protein CASSLEEGNSYEQYF.